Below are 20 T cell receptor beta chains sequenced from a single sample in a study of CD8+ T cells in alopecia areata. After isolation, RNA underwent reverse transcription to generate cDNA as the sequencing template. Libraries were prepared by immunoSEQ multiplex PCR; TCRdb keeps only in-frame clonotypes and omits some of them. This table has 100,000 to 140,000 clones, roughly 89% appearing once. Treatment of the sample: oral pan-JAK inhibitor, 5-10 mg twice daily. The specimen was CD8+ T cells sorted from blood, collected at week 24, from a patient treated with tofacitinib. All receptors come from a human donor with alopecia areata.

The chain's CDR3 is CASSPTGYPYEQYF. DNA for the CDR3: TGTGCCAGCAGTCCTACAGGCTATCCCTACGAGCAGTACTTC. The chain employs TRBV27 and TRBJ2-5; D is perhaps TRBD1 (5 bases). With the DNA end fitting TRBJ2-7 better, the J assignment may be wrong. This CDR3 has 14 amino acids. Per the germline V gene, CDR1 is MNHEY and CDR2 is SMNVEV (reference sequence).

The CDR3, as DNA: TGTGCCAGTAGTCGGGAGTCGGACTCCGGGACCTTCCAAGAGACCCAGTACTTC. Translating gives CASSRESDSGTFQETQYF. The J gene is TRBJ2-5, the V gene TRBV19; TRBD2 might be the D (6 bases). Germline CDR1 is LNHDA and CDR2 is SQIVND (reference sequence). V was shortened by 5 bases and J by 1 base, with 23 bases between the two germline ends. The CDR3 length is 18 residues. The whole variable domain, remainder taken from reference TRBV19 and TRBJ2-5, is DGGITQSPKYLFRKEGQNVTLSCEQNLNHDAMYWYRQDPGQGLRLIYYSQIVNDFQKGDIAEGYSVSREKKESFPLTVTSAQKNPTAFYLCASSRESDSGTFQETQYFGPGTRLLVL.

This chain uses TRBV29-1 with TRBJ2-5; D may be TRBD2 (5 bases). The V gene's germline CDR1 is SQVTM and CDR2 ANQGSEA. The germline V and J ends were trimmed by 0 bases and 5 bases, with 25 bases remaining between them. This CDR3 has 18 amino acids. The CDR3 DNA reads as TGCAGCGTTGAAGATCCGGAAGGAGCTAGCTCCATCCGGGAGACCCAGTACTTC. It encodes CSVEDPEGASSIRETQYF.

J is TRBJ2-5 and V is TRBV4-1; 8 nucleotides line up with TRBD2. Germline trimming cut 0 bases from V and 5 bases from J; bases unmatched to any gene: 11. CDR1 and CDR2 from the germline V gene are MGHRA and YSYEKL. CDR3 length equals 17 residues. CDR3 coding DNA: TGCGCCAGCAGCCAAGATAGGCCCAGCGGGGGCCGGGAGACCCAGTACTTC. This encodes CASSQDRPSGGRETQYF.

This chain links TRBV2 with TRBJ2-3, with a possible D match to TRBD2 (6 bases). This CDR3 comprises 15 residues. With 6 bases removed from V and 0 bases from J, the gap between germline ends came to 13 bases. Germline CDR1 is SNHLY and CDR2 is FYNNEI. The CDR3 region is CASSEGRGSTDTQYF. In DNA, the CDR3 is TGTGCCAGCAGCGAGGGTCGGGGGAGCACAGATACGCAGTATTTT.

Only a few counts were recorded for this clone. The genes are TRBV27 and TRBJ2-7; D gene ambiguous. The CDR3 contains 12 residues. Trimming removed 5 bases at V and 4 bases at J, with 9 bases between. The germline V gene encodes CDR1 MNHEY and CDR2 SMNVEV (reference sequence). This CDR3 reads CASSPTPYEQYF. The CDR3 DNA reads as TGTGCCAGCAGTCCCACCCCGTACGAGCAGTACTTC.

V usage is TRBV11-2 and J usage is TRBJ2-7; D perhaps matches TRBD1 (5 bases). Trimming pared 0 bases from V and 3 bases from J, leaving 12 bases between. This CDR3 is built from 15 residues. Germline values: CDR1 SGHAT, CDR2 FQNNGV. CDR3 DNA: TGTGCCAGCAGCTTAGATCGACAGTACGGCTACGAGCAGTACTTC. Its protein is CASSLDRQYGYEQYF. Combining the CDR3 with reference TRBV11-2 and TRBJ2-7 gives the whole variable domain EAGVAQSPRYKIIEKRQSVAFWCNPISGHATLYWYQQILGQGPKLLIQFQNNGVVDDSQLPKDRFSAERLKGVDSTLKIQPAKLEDSAVYLCASSLDRQYGYEQYFGPGTRLTVT.

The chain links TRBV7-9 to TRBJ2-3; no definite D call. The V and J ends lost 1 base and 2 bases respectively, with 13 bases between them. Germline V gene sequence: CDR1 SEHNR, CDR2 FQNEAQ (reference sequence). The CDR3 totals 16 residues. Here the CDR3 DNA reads TGTGCCAGCAGCTTAGTCTCAGGTCGCCACACAGATACGCAGTATTTT. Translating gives CASSLVSGRHTDTQYF.

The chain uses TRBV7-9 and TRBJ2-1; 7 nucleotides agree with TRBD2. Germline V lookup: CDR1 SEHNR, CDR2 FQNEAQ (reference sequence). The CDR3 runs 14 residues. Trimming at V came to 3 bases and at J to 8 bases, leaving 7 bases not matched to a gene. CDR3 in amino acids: CASSLGGEGYEQFF. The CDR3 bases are TGTGCCAGCAGCTTGGGAGGGGAAGGGTATGAGCAGTTCTTC.

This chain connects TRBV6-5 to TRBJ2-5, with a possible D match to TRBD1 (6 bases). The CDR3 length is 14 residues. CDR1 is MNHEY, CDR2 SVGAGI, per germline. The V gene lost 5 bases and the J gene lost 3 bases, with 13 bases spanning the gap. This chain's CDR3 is CASSPVTGEETQYF. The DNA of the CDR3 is TGTGCCAGCAGTCCGGTGACAGGAGAAGAGACCCAGTACTTC.

The CDR3 DNA follows: TGTGCCAGCAGCCTACCTACTATAGACAGGGCATTTTCCGAGACCCAGTACTTC. Translation: CASSLPTIDRAFSETQYF. V gene TRBV5-6 combines with J gene TRBJ2-5; 7 nucleotides match TRBD1. The CDR3 is 18 residues long. Germline V CDR1 and CDR2: SGHDT, YYEEEE. Trimming took 4 bases from V and 5 from J; bases not matched to a gene: 20.

CDR3 bases: TGTGCCAGCAGCTTAGGTCGGCGGGGGGTTTACAATGAGCAGTTCTTC. Translated, it gives CASSLGRRGVYNEQFF. V gene TRBV7-9 combines with J gene TRBJ2-1; 8 bases align to TRBD2. The CDR3 length is 16 residues. In germline, CDR1 is SEHNR, CDR2 FQNEAQ (reference sequence). J gave up 4 bases and V 1 base, and 6 bases lay outside the gene matches.

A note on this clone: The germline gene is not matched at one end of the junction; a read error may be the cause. CDR3 DNA: TGTGCTAGCAGCTTGGTGCAGGGGGGGGAGCAGTACTTC. This gives the protein CASSLVQGGEQYF. The gene calls are TRBV7-7 and TRBJ2-7; perhaps D is TRBD1 or TRBD2 (7 bases each). The CDR3 consists of 13 residues. CDR1 and CDR2 from the germline V gene are SSHAT and FNYEAQ (reference sequence). Looking up the rest from reference TRBV7-7 and TRBJ2-7 gives the full variable domain: GAGVSQSPRYKVTKRGQDVTLRCDPISSHATLYWYQQALGQGPEFLTYFNYEAQPDKSGLPSDRFSAERPEGSISTLTIQRTEQRDSAMYRCASSLVQGGEQYFGPGTRLTVT.

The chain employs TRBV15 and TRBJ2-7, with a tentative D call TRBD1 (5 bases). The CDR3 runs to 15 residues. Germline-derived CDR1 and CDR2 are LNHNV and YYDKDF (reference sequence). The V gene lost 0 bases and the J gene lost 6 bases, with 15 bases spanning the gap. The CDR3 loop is CATSRDQGRAREQYF. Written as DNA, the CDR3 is TGTGCCACCAGCAGAGATCAGGGCAGGGCGCGCGAGCAGTACTTC.

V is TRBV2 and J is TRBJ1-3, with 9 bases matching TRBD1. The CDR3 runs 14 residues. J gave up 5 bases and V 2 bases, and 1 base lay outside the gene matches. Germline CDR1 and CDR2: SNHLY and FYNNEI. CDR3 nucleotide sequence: TGTGCCAGCAGTGAATACAGGGGGCGAAACACCATATATTTT. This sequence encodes CASSEYRGRNTIYF.

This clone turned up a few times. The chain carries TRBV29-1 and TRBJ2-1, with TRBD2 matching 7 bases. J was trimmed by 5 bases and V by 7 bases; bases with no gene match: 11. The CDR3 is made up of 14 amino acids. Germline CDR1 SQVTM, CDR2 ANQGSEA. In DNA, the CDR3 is TGCAGCGCATTTCCGGGACTACACGACAATGAGCAGTTCTTC. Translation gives CSAFPGLHDNEQFF.

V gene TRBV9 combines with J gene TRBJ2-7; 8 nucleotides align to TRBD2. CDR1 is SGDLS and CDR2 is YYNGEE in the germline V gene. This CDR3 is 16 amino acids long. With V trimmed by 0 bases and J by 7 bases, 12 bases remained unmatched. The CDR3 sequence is CASSVGSTSGGSEQYF. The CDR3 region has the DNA TGTGCCAGCAGCGTAGGGTCAACAAGCGGGGGTAGTGAGCAGTACTTC.

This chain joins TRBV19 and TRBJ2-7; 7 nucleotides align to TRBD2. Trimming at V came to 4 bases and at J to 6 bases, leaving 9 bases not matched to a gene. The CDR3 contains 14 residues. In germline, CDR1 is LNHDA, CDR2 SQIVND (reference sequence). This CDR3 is CASSSGLGRGEQYF. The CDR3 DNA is TGTGCCAGTAGTAGTGGACTAGGAAGAGGCGAGCAGTACTTC.

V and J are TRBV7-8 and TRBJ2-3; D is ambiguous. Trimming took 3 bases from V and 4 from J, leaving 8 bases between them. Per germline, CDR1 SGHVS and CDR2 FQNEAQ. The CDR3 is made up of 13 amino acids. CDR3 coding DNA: TGTGCCAGCAGCTTGTACCTGCCAGATACGCAGTATTTT. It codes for CASSLYLPDTQYF.

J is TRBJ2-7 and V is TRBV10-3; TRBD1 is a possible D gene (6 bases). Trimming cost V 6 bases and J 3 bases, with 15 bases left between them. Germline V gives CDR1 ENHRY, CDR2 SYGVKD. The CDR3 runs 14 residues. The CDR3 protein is CAIRITGLSYEQYF. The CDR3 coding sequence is TGTGCCATCAGAATTACAGGGTTAAGCTACGAGCAGTACTTC.